This entry lists 30 T cell receptor beta chains sequenced from one sample in a study of T-cell reconstitution after alpha-beta-depleted transplantation in children. The library targeted TCRbeta and was prepared with unique molecular identifiers. TCRdb re-derived calls from the PCR reads in MiXCR, one entry per CDR3 protein. There are roughly 500,000 distinct CDR3 sequences in the sample; about 10% occur only once, and roughly 2% lies in the top ten. The sample here was PBMCs, taken before TCRalphabeta/CD19-depleted stem cell transplant. These receptor sequences come from a child aged 2-15 years with inherited bone marrow failure, due to receive a stem cell transplant.

On this clonotype itself: This may be a read error: a much more frequent sequence differs by one nucleotide. The rearrangement uses TRBV7-9 and TRBJ2-1, with D perhaps matching TRBD2 (5 bases). V was cut by 6 bases and J by 5 bases, with 20 bases left in between. The CDR3 is made up of 16 amino acids. Per germline, CDR1 SEHNR and CDR2 FQNEAQ (reference sequence). CDR3 DNA: TGTGCCAGCAGATCTGGAAACTGGCGGGCGAACAATGAGCAGTTCTTC. The encoded protein is CASRSGNWRANNEQFF.

This clonotype was detected ten times or more. The CDR3 DNA is TGTGCCAGCAGCTTTATGTGGAACACTGAAGCTTTCTTT. Protein: CASSFMWNTEAFF. The V and J genes are TRBV7-9 and TRBJ1-1; D gene ambiguous. Germline assignment: CDR1 SEHNR and CDR2 FQNEAQ (reference sequence). V lost 3 bases, J lost 1 base, and 6 bases lay in between. This CDR3 comprises 13 residues.

This chain connects TRBV18 to TRBJ2-7; 8 nucleotides agree with TRBD2. The length of the CDR3 is 14 residues. The germline V gene has CDR1 KGHSH and CDR2 LQKENI. V was clipped by 6 bases and J by 1 base; unmatched bases: 5. This CDR3 is CASSFSGNSYEQYF. The CDR3 DNA reads TGTGCCAGCTCCTTTAGCGGGAATTCCTACGAGCAGTACTTC.

This clonotype came up many times. The J gene is TRBJ2-3, the V gene TRBV7-9, with D unclear. The germline V gene encodes CDR1 SEHNR and CDR2 FQNEAQ (reference sequence). The V gene lost 2 bases and the J gene lost 2 bases, with 8 bases spanning the gap. The CDR3 runs to 14 residues. For the CDR3, the DNA is TGTGCCAGCAGCTTATACAGATACACAGATACGCAGTATTTT. Amino acids: CASSLYRYTDTQYF. Full variable domain (remainder filled in from reference TRBV7-9 and TRBJ2-3): DTGVSQNPRHKITKRGQNVTFRCDPISEHNRLYWYRQTLGQGPEFLTYFQNEAQLEKSRLLSDRFSAERPKGSFSTLEIQRTEQGDSAMYLCASSLYRYTDTQYFGPGTRLTVL.

This clonotype has more than one count but fewer than ten. CDR3 in amino acids: CASSRQVLSYEQYF. The CDR3 bases are TGTGCCAGCAGCCGACAGGTCCTTTCCTACGAGCAGTACTTC. This chain uses TRBV12-3 or TRBV12-4 with TRBJ2-7, with a weak D call TRBD1 (6 bases). V gave up 6 bases and J gave up 1 base, with 13 bases separating them. The CDR3 is 14 amino acids.

The table lists this clonotype with many counts. The J gene is TRBJ2-5, the V gene TRBV20-1; 8 nucleotides line up with TRBD1. Looked up from germline, CDR1 is DFQATT and CDR2 is SNEGSKA (reference sequence). The CDR3 consists of 15 residues. Losses at the gene ends were 1 base for V and 7 bases for J; bases not matched to a gene: 11. This CDR3 is CSARVQSTGGGTQYF. CDR3 coding DNA: TGCAGTGCTAGAGTCCAATCTACAGGGGGAGGGACCCAGTACTTC.

This clonotype was found many times. The chain links TRBV7-6 to TRBJ2-1; 9 bases map to TRBD2. Trimming took 4 bases from V and 12 from J; bases not matched to a gene: 19. This CDR3 is 17 amino acids long. Germline V gene lookup returns CDR1 SGHVS and CDR2 FNYEAQ. This CDR3 is CASSSSGTSGLRGGQFF. The CDR3 DNA is TGTGCCAGCAGCTCGTCAGGAACTAGCGGGCTCAGGGGGGGGCAGTTCTTC.

V is TRBV6-5 and J is TRBJ1-2; D is perhaps TRBD1 (5 bases). The CDR3 length is 16 residues. Per the germline V gene, CDR1 is MNHEY and CDR2 is SVGAGI. Trimming took off 6 bases at V and 5 bases at J, with 22 bases between the two ends. The CDR3 reads CASSYRRGGFRYGYTF. CDR3 coding DNA: TGTGCCAGCAGCTACCGCCGGGGGGGATTCCGATATGGCTACACCTTC.

This clonotype has ten or more counts. V gene TRBV28 combines with J gene TRBJ2-7, with TRBD1 matching 7 bases. The CDR3 loop spans 13 amino acids. CDR1 and CDR2 (germline): MDHEN, SYDVKM. Losses at the gene ends were 6 bases for V and 1 base for J; bases not matched to a gene: 3. The CDR3 bases are TGTGCCAGCAGACCGGGACAGTCCTACGAGCAGTACTTC. Its protein product is CASRPGQSYEQYF.

This clonotype was seen repeatedly, ten times or more. V is TRBV20-1 and J is TRBJ2-1, with TRBD2 identical over 13 bases. V dropped 4 bases and J dropped 8; count of bases not matched to a gene: 5. The CDR3 totals 14 residues. The germline gives CDR1 DFQATT, CDR2 SNEGSKA (reference sequence). CDR3 protein: CSAIWTSGSHEQFF. The CDR3 nucleotides are TGCAGTGCTATCTGGACTAGCGGGAGCCATGAGCAGTTCTTC.

This clonotype was recorded many times. The V and J genes are TRBV5-1 and TRBJ2-1; no clear D gene. CDR3 length: 15 residues. Trimming removed 4 bases from V and 4 bases from J, with 15 bases in between. The germline CDR1 and CDR2 sequences are SGHRS and YFSETQ. The CDR3 DNA reads TGCGCCAGCAGCCCGACACCCGAGTCATACAATGAGCAGTTCTTC. Its protein is CASSPTPESYNEQFF.

This chain uses TRBV27 with TRBJ2-1, with TRBD2 identical over 14 bases. Trimming removed 6 bases from V and 6 bases from J; junction bases left unmatched: 16. The CDR3 is 19 amino acids. Germline V gene lookup returns CDR1 MNHEY and CDR2 SMNVEV (reference sequence). The CDR3 coding sequence is TGTGCCAGCAGCTTGACTAGCGGGAGGGCAGTTTCCGGGGGCAATGAGCAGTTCTTC. Translation: CASSLTSGRAVSGGNEQFF.

The chain has TRBV12-3 or TRBV12-4 and TRBJ1-4; tentatively, D is TRBD1 (5 bases). The CDR3 runs to 16 residues. V was shortened by 1 base and J by 6 bases, with 15 bases between the two germline ends. CDR3 in amino acids: CASSLVAAGHYEKLFF. In DNA, the CDR3 is TGTGCCAGCAGTTTAGTCGCGGCAGGGCATTATGAAAAACTGTTTTTT.

This clonotype was counted at least ten times. The rearrangement links TRBV19 to TRBJ2-1, with TRBD1 matching over 8 bases. V lost 6 bases to trimming and J lost 7 bases; unmatched junction nucleotides: 5. Germline CDR1 is LNHDA and CDR2 is SQIVND (reference sequence). The CDR3 runs 13 residues. CDR3 nucleotides: TGTGCCAGTAGCACCACAGGGGGGAATGAGCAGTTCTTC. Residues: CASSTTGGNEQFF.

As to this clonotype: A clone one base away is much larger, so this may be a read error. The rearrangement joins TRBV20-1 to TRBJ1-2; perhaps TRBD1 as D (5 bases). The CDR3 totals 15 residues. The V gene lost 3 bases and the J gene lost 4 bases, with 18 bases spanning the gap. Germline CDR1 reads DFQATT; CDR2 reads SNEGSKA (reference sequence). CDR3 sequence reads: CSASFWGRASYGYTF. The CDR3 nucleotides are TGCAGTGCTAGCTTCTGGGGACGCGCCAGCTATGGCTACACCTTC.

This clonotype was seen repeatedly, ten times or more. The rearrangement joins TRBV27 to TRBJ2-3; 10 bases align to TRBD1. The J segment lost 4 bases and the V segment lost 4 bases, leaving 5 bases of the junction unmatched. The germline gives CDR1 MNHEY, CDR2 SMNVEV (reference sequence). CDR3 length: 15 residues. The CDR3 sequence is CASSSLTGGPDTQYF. Written as DNA, the CDR3 is TGTGCCAGCAGTTCTTTGACAGGGGGCCCAGATACGCAGTATTTT.

This clonotype was counted many times. This sequence joins TRBV7-9 and TRBJ1-1; D unclear. CDR1 and CDR2 (germline): SEHNR, FQNEAQ (reference sequence). Trimming removed 5 bases at V and 3 bases at J, with 13 bases between. The CDR3 is 14 residues long. The CDR3 DNA is TGTGCCAGCAGCCCTCGGAAGGGTTACACTGAAGCTTTCTTT. As protein: CASSPRKGYTEAFF. The full variable domain, in which reference TRBV7-9 and TRBJ1-1 provide the parts outside the CDR3, is DTGVSQNPRHKITKRGQNVTFRCDPISEHNRLYWYRQTLGQGPEFLTYFQNEAQLEKSRLLSDRFSAERPKGSFSTLEIQRTEQGDSAMYLCASSPRKGYTEAFFGQGTRLTVV.

The chain has TRBV7-8 and TRBJ1-5, with 7 positions matching TRBD1. The germline gives CDR1 SGHVS, CDR2 FQNEAQ. The CDR3 consists of 18 residues. V dropped 5 bases and J dropped 0; count of bases not matched to a gene: 13. CDR3 sequence: CASSPGTASPYSNQPQHF. CDR3 sequence (DNA): TGTGCCAGCAGCCCTGGGACAGCCTCCCCCTATAGCAATCAGCCCCAGCATTTT. Together with reference TRBV7-8 and TRBJ1-5, the CDR3 gives the full variable domain: GAGVSQSPRYKVAKRGQDVALRCDPISGHVSLFWYQQALGQGPEFLTYFQNEAQLDKSGLPSDRFFAERPEGSVSTLKIQRTQQEDSAVYLCASSPGTASPYSNQPQHFGDGTRLSIL.

The chain joins TRBV7-6 to TRBJ2-3; the D gene is possibly TRBD2 (6 bases). CDR3 length: 15 amino acids. V was cut by 1 base and J by 4 bases, with 12 bases left in between. In germline, CDR1 is SGHVS, CDR2 FNYEAQ. The CDR3 DNA reads TGTGCCAGCAGCTTAGTCGGGGGAGTGGCAGATACGCAGTATTTT. Its protein product is CASSLVGGVADTQYF.

This clonotype was seen many times. V and J are TRBV19 and TRBJ1-5, with D unresolved. The V and J ends lost 2 bases and 4 bases respectively, with 12 bases between them. This CDR3 spans 15 amino acids. Germline V gene data show CDR1 as LNHDA and CDR2 as SQIVND (reference sequence). The CDR3 DNA follows: TGTGCCAGTAGTATAATAGTCGGGGTGAATCAGCCCCAGCATTTT. It encodes CASSIIVGVNQPQHF. The variable domain in full, completed from reference TRBV19 and TRBJ1-5, reads DGGITQSPKYLFRKEGQNVTLSCEQNLNHDAMYWYRQDPGQGLRLIYYSQIVNDFQKGDIAEGYSVSREKKESFPLTVTSAQKNPTAFYLCASSIIVGVNQPQHFGDGTRLSIL.

This clonotype was detected ten times or more. V gene TRBV2 combines with J gene TRBJ2-1, with TRBD2 matching 8 bases. The CDR3 spans 17 residues. Germline V lookup: CDR1 SNHLY, CDR2 FYNNEI. Trimming cost V 2 bases and J 9 bases; bases outside gene matches: 15. CDR3 nucleotide sequence: TGTGCCAGCAGTGAAACCTTCCGCAGCGGGAGAAGCGGTGAGCAGTTCTTC. This translates into CASSETFRSGRSGEQFF.

This clonotype was counted at least ten times. J is TRBJ1-5 and V is TRBV28; possible D gene TRBD1, 5 bases. Trimming removed 10 bases from V and 5 bases from J, with 9 bases in between. Germline values: CDR1 MDHEN, CDR2 SYDVKM. This CDR3 contains 11 residues. DNA for the CDR3: TGTGCCACCCGGGGGGATCAGCCCCAGCATTTT. Protein: CATRGDQPQHF.

The genes are TRBV5-4 and TRBJ2-7, with TRBD2 matching over 10 bases. V shed 4 bases, J shed 2 bases, and the junction held 9 bases outside the gene matches. Per germline, CDR1 SGHNT and CDR2 YYREEE (reference sequence). CDR3 size: 16 residues. Here the CDR3 reads CASSRISGRPPYEQYF. Written as DNA, the CDR3 is TGTGCCAGCAGCCGGATTAGCGGGAGGCCCCCCTACGAGCAGTACTTC.

This clonotype has a handful of counts. The J gene is TRBJ2-7, the V gene TRBV14; no clear D. CDR1 SGHDN and CDR2 FVKESK come from the germline V gene. Trimming pared 4 bases from V and 4 bases from J, leaving 17 bases between. The CDR3 extends over 15 amino acids. The CDR3 DNA reads TGTGCCAGCAGCCGTGGGCCGCAGTCTAATTACGAGCAGTACTTC. Protein: CASSRGPQSNYEQYF.

This clonotype appeared many times. The genes are TRBV27 and TRBJ2-1, with a possible D match to TRBD2 (6 bases). The V gene's germline CDR1 is MNHEY and CDR2 SMNVEV (reference sequence). V was cut by 4 bases and J by 4 bases, with 14 bases left in between. This CDR3 has 15 residues. CDR3 nucleotides: TGTGCCAGCAGTTCGGTTTTAGCGGTATACAATGAGCAGTTCTTC. Translating it yields CASSSVLAVYNEQFF.

The rearrangement joins TRBV4-3 to TRBJ2-7, with D uncertain. CDR3 length: 14 amino acids. V lost 4 bases to trimming and J lost 0 bases, with 10 bases between them. Germline V gene sequence: CDR1 LGHNA, CDR2 YSLEER. The CDR3 nucleotides read TGCGCCAGCAGCCGAATAGCCCTCTCCTACGAGCAGTACTTC. Its translation is CASSRIALSYEQYF.

This clonotype has at least ten counts. CDR3: CASSPPRSHTGELFF. The CDR3 DNA is TGTGCCAGCAGCCCCCCTCGGAGCCACACCGGGGAGCTGTTTTTT. This chain uses TRBV7-9 with TRBJ2-2; no clear D. The CDR3 is 15 amino acids. Deletions cut 5 bases from V and 3 bases from J, with 13 bases between. Looked up from germline, CDR1 is SEHNR and CDR2 is FQNEAQ (reference sequence).

This clonotype was counted ten times or more. The DNA for the CDR3 is TGTGCCACCAGTGAGTCCCGGACCCCGGGACTCATCCTAGACGAGCAGTACTTC. Amino acid sequence: CATSESRTPGLILDEQYF. The chain is built from TRBV24-1 and TRBJ2-7, with TRBD2 as a possible D gene (6 bases). The CDR3 has 18 residues. The germline V and J ends were trimmed by 4 bases and 5 bases, with 26 bases remaining between them. The germline gives CDR1 KGHDR, CDR2 SFDVKD.

This clonotype was found many times. The CDR3 nucleotides are TGCAGTGCGCAGAGCACGGGGGGTAATCAGCCCCAGCATTTT. It specifies CSAQSTGGNQPQHF. This sequence joins TRBV20-1 and TRBJ1-5; D may be TRBD1 (5 bases). Trimming shortened V by 6 bases and J by 4 bases, and 16 bases separated the two germline ends. The CDR3 contains 14 residues. Germline V lookup: CDR1 DFQATT, CDR2 SNEGSKA (reference sequence).

This clonotype was seen ten or more times. This rearrangement joins TRBV20-1 to TRBJ2-1; D might be TRBD1 or TRBD2, each matching 6 bases. The germline V gene encodes CDR1 DFQATT and CDR2 SNEGSKA (reference sequence). The CDR3 is made up of 15 amino acids. Between the trimmed V and J ends, which lost 3 bases and 6 bases, there was a span of 18 bases. The CDR3 region is CSASVLRGLGNEQFF. The CDR3 DNA sequence: TGCAGTGCTAGCGTTTTACGGGGGCTCGGCAATGAGCAGTTCTTC.